This T cell receptor (beta chain) was recorded in a study of CD8 T cells in ankylosing spondylitis. As the method for making TCR beta libraries, quantitative 5'-RACE with molecular barcodes was used. A single record per CDR3 protein comes from TCRdb applying MiXCR to the 5' RACE reads. The profile covers just over 300,000 distinct CDR3 sequences, with around 21% appearing a single time and around 3.2% taken by the ten largest. Germline V CDR1 and CDR2: DFQATT, SNEGSKA (reference sequence). The CDR3 totals 11 residues. Trimming cost V 3 bases and J 4 bases, with 6 bases left between them. Material for sequencing was blood, either unsorted or a sorted T cell fraction (not recorded which). J is TRBJ1-1 and V is TRBV20-1; no reliable D call. The source is a female donor with ankylosing spondylitis or in good health (not recorded which). In nucleotides, the CDR3 is TGCAGTGCTAGGGTTGCCACTGAAGCTTTCTTT. This encodes CSARVATEAFF.